This T cell receptor (beta chain) was found in a study of regulatory T cells in long-lasting Graves disease. Trimming removed 0 bases at V and 6 bases at J, with 9 bases between. Per germline, CDR1 MNHEY and CDR2 SVGAGI. The CDR3 has 13 amino acids. For TCR beta, libraries came from iRepertoire HTBI primers and Arm-PCR of CDR3 regions. A single record per CDR3 protein comes from TCRdb applying MiXCR to the multiplex PCR reads. Of approximately 310,000 distinct CDR3 sequences listed, 15% to 20% are singletons. The time point: newly diagnosed GD, antithyroid drugs for less than 3 months. RNA isolated from PBMCs was used to make the TCR library.

This specimen consisted of peripheral blood mononuclear cells (PBMCs), obtained at new diagnosis, from a patient treated with antithyroid drugs. The V call is TRBV6-5, the J call TRBJ2-7; D remains unclear. The TCR comes from a female donor with Graves disease. The DNA for the CDR3 is TGTGCCAGCAGTTACTCGAACAGCCCCGAGCAGTACTTC. Translating gives CASSYSNSPEQYF.